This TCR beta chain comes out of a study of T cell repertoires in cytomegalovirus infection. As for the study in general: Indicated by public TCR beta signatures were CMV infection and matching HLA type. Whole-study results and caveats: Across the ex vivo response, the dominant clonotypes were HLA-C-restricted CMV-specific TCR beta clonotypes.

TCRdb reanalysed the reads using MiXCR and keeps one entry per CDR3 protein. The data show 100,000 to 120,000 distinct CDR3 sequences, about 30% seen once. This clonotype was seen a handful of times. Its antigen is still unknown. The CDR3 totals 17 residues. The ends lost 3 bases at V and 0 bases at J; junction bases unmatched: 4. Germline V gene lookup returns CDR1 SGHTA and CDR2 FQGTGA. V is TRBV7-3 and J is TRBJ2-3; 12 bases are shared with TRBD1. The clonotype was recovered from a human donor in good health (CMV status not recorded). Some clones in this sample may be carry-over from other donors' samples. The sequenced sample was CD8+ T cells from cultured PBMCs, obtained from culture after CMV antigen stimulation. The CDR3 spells CASSFGTGGFSTDTQYF. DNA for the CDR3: TGTGCCAGCAGCTTCGGGACAGGGGGCTTCAGCACAGATACGCAGTATTTT. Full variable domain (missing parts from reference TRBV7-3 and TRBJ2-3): GAGVSQTPSNKVTEKGKYVELRCDPISGHTALYWYRQSLGQGPEFLIYFQGTGAADDSGLPNDRFFAVRPEGSVSTLKIQRTERGDSAVYLCASSFGTGGFSTDTQYFGPGTRLTVL.